This T cell receptor beta chain was observed in a study of blood T cell repertoires in COVID-19. Study at large: Sites across the United States, Italy and Spain contributed samples from acute and convalescent COVID-19. Nucleic acid was either cDNA or gDNA, and it came from T cells, B-cell-depleted T cells, or PBMCs.

In the authors' workflow: For nucleated cells, counts were estimated from reference gene primer amplification. The method was immunoSEQ multiplex PCR; TCRdb's version includes in-frame clones alone and lacks a portion of them. V, J and clone size were drawn from that table, and D and trimming were deduced from the DNA. The sample records around 120,000 clones, around 86% being singletons. This CDR3 spans 13 amino acids. Germline-derived CDR1 and CDR2 are SGHAT and FQNNGV. V gave up 5 bases and J gave up 6 bases; unmatched junction bases: 7. This clone was detected only once. This TCR was recovered from a man aged 40-49 years with active or convalescent COVID-19. Source material: peripheral blood. This chain uses TRBV11-2 with TRBJ2-7; 7 bases map to TRBD1. The CDR3 region has the DNA TGTGCCAGCAGCCTAGGACAGGCCGGCGAGCAGTACTTC. It specifies CASSLGQAGEQYF. Variable domain in full (rest from reference TRBV11-2 and TRBJ2-7): EAGVAQSPRYKIIEKRQSVAFWCNPISGHATLYWYQQILGQGPKLLIQFQNNGVVDDSQLPKDRFSAERLKGVDSTLKIQPAKLEDSAVYLCASSLGQAGEQYFGPGTRLTVT.